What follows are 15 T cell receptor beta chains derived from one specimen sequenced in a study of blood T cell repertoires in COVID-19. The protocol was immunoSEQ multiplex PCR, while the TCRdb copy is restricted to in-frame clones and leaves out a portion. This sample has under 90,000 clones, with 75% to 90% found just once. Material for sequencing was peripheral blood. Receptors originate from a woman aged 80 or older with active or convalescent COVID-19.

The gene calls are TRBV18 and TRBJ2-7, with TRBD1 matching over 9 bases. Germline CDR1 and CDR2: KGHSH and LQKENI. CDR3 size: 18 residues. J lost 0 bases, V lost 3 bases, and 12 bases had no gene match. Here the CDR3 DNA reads TGTGCCAGCTCACCTAACCAGAATGACAGGGGGACCTCCTACGAGCAGTACTTC. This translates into CASSPNQNDRGTSYEQYF.

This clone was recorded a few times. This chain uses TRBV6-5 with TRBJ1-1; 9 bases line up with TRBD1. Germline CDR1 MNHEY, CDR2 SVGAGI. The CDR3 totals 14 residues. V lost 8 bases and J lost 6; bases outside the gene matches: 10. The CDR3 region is CASQFGTGRPEAFF. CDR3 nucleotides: TGTGCCAGCCAGTTTGGGACAGGGAGGCCTGAAGCTTTCTTT.

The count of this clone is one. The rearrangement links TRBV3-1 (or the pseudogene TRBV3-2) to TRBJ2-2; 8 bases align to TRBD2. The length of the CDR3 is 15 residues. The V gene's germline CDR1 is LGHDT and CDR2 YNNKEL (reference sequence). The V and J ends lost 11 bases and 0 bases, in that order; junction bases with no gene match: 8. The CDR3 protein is CACKPGGANTGELFF. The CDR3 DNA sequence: TGTGCCTGTAAACCGGGAGGGGCGAACACCGGGGAGCTGTTTTTT.

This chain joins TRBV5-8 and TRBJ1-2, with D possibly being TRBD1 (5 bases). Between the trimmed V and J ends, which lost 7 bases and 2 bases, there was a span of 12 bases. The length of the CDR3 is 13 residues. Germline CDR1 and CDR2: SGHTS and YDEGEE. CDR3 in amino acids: CASGSTENYGYTF. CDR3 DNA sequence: TGTGCCAGCGGGTCGACAGAAAACTATGGCTACACCTTC.

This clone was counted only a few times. CDR3 region: CASRKKESGSPLRYF. The CDR3 nucleotides are TGTGCCAGCAGAAAGAAGGAAAGCGGGAGTCCCCTCCGGTATTTT. This chain connects TRBV7-8 to TRBJ2-3, with 8 nucleotides matching TRBD2. This CDR3 comprises 15 residues. Germline CDR1 reads SGHVS; CDR2 reads FQNEAQ. The trim removed 6 bases at V and 14 bases at J, leaving 19 bases unmatched.

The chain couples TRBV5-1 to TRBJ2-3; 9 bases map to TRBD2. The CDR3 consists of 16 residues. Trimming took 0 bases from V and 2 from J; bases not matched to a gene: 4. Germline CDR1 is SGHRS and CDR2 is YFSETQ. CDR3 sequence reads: CASSLVSGGFTDTQYF. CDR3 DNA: TGCGCCAGCAGCTTGGTGAGCGGGGGGTTCACAGATACGCAGTATTTT.

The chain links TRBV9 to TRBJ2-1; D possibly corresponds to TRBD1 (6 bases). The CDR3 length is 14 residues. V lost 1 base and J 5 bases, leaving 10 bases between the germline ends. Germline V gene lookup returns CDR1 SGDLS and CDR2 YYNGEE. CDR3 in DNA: TGTGCCAGCAGCGTACAGGGGCCAAACAATGAGCAGTTCTTC. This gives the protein CASSVQGPNNEQFF.

In DNA form, the CDR3 reads TGTGCCAGCAGTTTACAGGGATCGTGGGTAGATAATTCACCCCTCCACTTT. This sequence encodes CASSLQGSWVDNSPLHF. The chain combines TRBV28 with TRBJ1-6; tentative D call: TRBD1 (5 bases). This CDR3 has 17 residues. From germline, CDR1 is MDHEN and CDR2 SYDVKM. Trimming left V 2 bases short and J 5 bases short, with 16 bases between.

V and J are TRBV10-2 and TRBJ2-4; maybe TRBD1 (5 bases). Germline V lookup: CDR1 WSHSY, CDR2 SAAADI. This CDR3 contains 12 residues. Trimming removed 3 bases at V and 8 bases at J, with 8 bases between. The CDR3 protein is CASSERGDIQYF. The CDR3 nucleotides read TGCGCCAGCAGTGAAAGGGGCGACATTCAGTACTTC.

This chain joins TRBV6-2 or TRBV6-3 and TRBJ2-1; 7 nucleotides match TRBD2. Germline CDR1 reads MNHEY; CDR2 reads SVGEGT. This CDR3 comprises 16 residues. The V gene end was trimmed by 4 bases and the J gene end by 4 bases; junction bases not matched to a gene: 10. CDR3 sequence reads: CASSLLGGSAYNEQFF. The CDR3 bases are TGTGCCAGCAGTTTATTGGGCGGGAGTGCTTACAATGAGCAGTTCTTC.

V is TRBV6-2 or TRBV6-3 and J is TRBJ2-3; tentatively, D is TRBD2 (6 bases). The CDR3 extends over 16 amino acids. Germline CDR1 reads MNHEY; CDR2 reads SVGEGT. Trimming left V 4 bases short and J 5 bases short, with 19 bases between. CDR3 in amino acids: CASSSPAAGSKDTQYF. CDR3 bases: TGTGCCAGCAGTTCCCCCGCCGCGGGGTCGAAAGATACGCAGTATTTT.

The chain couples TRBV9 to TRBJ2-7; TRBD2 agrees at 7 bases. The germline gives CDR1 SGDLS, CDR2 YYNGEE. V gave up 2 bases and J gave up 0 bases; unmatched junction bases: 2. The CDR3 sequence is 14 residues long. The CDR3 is CASSVGGSSYEQYF. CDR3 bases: TGTGCCAGCAGCGTGGGCGGGAGCTCCTACGAGCAGTACTTC. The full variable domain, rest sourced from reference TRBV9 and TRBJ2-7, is DSGVTQTPKHLITATGQRVTLRCSPRSGDLSVYWYQQSLDQGLQFLIQYYNGEERAKGNILERFSAQQFPDLHSELNLSSLELGDSALYFCASSVGGSSYEQYFGPGTRLTVT.

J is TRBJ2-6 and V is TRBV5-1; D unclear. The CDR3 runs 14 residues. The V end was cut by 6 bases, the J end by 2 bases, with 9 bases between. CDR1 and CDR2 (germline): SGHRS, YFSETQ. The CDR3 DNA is TGCGCCAGCATAGCTGTAACTGGGGCCAACGTCCTGACTTTC. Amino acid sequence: CASIAVTGANVLTF.

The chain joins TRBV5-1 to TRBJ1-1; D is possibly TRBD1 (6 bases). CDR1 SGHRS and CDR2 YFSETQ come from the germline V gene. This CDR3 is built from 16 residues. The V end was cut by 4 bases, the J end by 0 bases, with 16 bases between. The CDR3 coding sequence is TGCGCCAGCAGCCGGACAGAAACTAACATGAACACTGAAGCTTTCTTT. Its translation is CASSRTETNMNTEAFF.

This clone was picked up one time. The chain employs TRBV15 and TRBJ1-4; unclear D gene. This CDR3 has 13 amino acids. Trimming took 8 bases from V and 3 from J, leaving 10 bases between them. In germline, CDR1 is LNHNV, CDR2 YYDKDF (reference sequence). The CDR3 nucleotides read TGTGCCACCTCGAGAGGCTCTAATGAAAAACTGTTTTTT. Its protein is CATSRGSNEKLFF.